This T cell receptor (beta chain) originates from a study of blood T cells in healthy people across ages. Findings and caveats of the study: The unsorted PBMCs prevented any conclusive comparison of naive versus antigen-experienced cells. Compared with aged donors, long-lived donors showed fewer expanded clones, suggesting selection. Per million T cells, TCR beta diversity dropped roughly linearly as age increased. Estimates based on one million T cells were treated as lower bounds.

Primed by a sample-barcoded 5' primer and a J-beta primer mix, a second PCR proceeded for about 6 to 11 cycles. TCRdb processed the 5' RACE reads anew with MiXCR; each CDR3 protein has one entry. The data hold 1.5 million or so distinct CDR3 sequences, with 35% to 45% observed a single time. This clonotype was observed at least ten times. Its specificity is unknown. With 3 bases clipped from V and 0 bases from J, the junction kept 4 bases outside the gene matches. The CDR3 sequence is 18 residues long. The sequence derives from a woman younger than 30 in good health. The chain is built from TRBV12-3 or TRBV12-4 and TRBJ2-1; 14 nucleotides agree with TRBD2. Sequences were obtained from blood. CDR3 in DNA: TGTGCCAGCAGTTTGGGACTAGCGGGAGCGAGCTCCTACAATGAGCAGTTCTTC. Protein sequence: CASSLGLAGASSYNEQFF.